Described below is a single T cell receptor (beta chain) sequence and its context. The antigen it recognizes is unknown. This specimen comes from a study of CXCR3-negative and CXCR3-positive naive CD8 T cells (dated by TCRdb to the late 2010s). Regarding the research as a whole: In total, about 150 million TRB reads were obtained, or roughly 1.5 +/- 0.3 million reads per library. For the TRBV-TRBJ cluster analysis, the naive subsets came from 5 donors, while the memory cells came from 3 donors. Diversity and physicochemical repertoire analyses were performed on 11 donors pooled from two independent experiments.

Overall study outcomes, separate from this receptor: Comparably high repertoire diversity was found in both naive subsets, whereas much lower repertoire diversity was found in memory CD8+ T cells. Compared with CXCR3-negative naive cells, CXCR3-positive naive cells had TRB CDR3s with higher hydrophobicity (lower Kidera factor 4), lower energy, and higher strength and volume indices. Because surface CD5, which has been linked to self-reactivity in mice, was comparable between naive subsets, TCR interaction strength was also inferred from TRB CDR3 physicochemical properties. Because CXCR3 expression was partially decreased after cryopreservation, freshly isolated PBMCs were used for most assays. Within the same donor, TRBV-TRBJ usage looked similar between naive CXCR3-negative and CXCR3-positive cells, but memory cells had distinct patterns.

Including cysteine and phenylalanine, the CDR3 has 15 amino acids. Only the protein is available. In the germline V gene, CDR1 corresponds to SQVTM and CDR2 to ANQGSEA. Sequenced on a NextSeq 550. The Human TCR Profiling Kit (MiLaboratory) was used to prepare UMI-labeled 5' RACE TRB cDNA libraries. The full amount of extracted RNA was used for cDNA synthesis, and the full amount of resulting cDNA was used for PCR amplification. Libraries were prepared in parallel with an identical number of PCR cycles. Regarding the original processing steps: MIGEC and MiXCR extracted about 50,000 +/- 10,000 unique UMI-labeled TRB cDNA molecules per library, requiring at least two reads per UMI. On average, roughly 40,000 +/- 10,000 functional in-frame TRB CDR3 nucleotide clonotypes lacking stop codons were found per library. Diversity metrics, including normalized Shannon-Wiener and Chao1, were computed in VDJtools after downsampling to 5000 UMI-labeled TRB molecules per sample. VDJtools computed clonotype-size-weighted physicochemical properties of the central five CDR3 residues: interaction energy, strength, volume and Kidera factor 4. Following TCRdb reprocessing, every CDR3 protein sequence forms one entry, and DNA is not provided. TCRdb, not the original authors, processed these V and J calls. The sample's table lists a count of 75,000 to 100,000 distinct CDR3 sequences. 1.5% to 2% of the sample belongs to the ten largest clones.

For every CD8+ T cell subset, over 250,000 cells were flow-sorted straight into RLT lysis buffer, and each subset was sorted in triplicate. Naive CD8+ T cells were defined stringently as CD45RO-CCR7+CD27+CD95- to exclude memory contaminants. Peripheral blood mononuclear cells were isolated from buffy coats by standard density gradient centrifugation. A FACSAria III was used to flow-sort naive CXCR3-negative and CXCR3-positive CD8+ T cells. An RNeasy Mini Kit was used to extract total RNA from the sorted cells. The sequenced sample was naive CXCR3- CD8+ T cells from blood. This sample's cell subset or site label indicates: CD45RO-CCR7+CD27+CD95- naive CD8+ T cells lacking CXCR3 (TNR3-). The rearrangement combines TRBV29-1 with TRBJ1-2; the TCRdb call, TRBD1, lacks DNA for checking. The receptor comes from a human donor in good health. Some clones in this sample may be carry-over from other donors' samples. The CDR3 protein: CSVEGEWTGGYGYTF. Where the CDR3 stops, the reference TRBV29-1 and TRBJ1-2 genes take over; the full variable domain is SAVISQKPSRDICQRGTSLTIQCQVDSQVTMMFWYRQQPGQSLTLIATANQGSEATYESGFVIDKFPISRPNLTFSTLTVSNMSPEDSSIYLCSVEGEWTGGYGYTFGSGTRLTVV.